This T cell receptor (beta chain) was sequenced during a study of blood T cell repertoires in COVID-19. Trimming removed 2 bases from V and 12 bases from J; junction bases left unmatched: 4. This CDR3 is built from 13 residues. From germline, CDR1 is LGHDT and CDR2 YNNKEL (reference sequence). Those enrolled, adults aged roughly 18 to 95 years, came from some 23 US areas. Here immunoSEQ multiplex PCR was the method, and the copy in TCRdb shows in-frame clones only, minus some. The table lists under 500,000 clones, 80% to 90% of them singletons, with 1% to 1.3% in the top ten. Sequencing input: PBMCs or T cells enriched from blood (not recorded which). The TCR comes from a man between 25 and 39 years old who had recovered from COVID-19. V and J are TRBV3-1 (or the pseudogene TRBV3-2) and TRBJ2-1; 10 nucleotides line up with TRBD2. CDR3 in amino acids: CASSQSLAGAQFF. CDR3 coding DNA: TGTGCCAGCAGCCAATCCCTAGCGGGAGCGCAGTTCTTC.